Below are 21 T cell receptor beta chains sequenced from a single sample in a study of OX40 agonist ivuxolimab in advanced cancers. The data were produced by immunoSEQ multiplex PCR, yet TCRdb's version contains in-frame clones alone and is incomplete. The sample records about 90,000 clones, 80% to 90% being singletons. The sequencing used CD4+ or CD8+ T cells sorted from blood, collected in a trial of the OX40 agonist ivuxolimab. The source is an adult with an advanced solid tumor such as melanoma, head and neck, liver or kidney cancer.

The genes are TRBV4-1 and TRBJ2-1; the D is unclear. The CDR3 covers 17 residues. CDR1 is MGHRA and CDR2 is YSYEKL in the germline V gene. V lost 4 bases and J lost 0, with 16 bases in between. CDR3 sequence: CASSRGIAASSYNEQFF. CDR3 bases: TGCGCCAGCAGCCGGGGAATAGCCGCGAGCTCCTACAATGAGCAGTTCTTC.

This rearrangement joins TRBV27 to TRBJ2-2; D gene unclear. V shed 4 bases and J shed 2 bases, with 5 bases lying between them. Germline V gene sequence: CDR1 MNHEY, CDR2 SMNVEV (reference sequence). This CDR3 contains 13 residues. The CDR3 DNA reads TGTGCCAGCAGTTGGCAAAACACCGGGGAGCTGTTTTTT. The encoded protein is CASSWQNTGELFF.

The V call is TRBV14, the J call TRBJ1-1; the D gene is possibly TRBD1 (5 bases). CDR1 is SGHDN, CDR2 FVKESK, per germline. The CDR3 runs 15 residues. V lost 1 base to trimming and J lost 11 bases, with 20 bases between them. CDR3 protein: CASSQVGGRLGWAFF. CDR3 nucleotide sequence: TGTGCCAGCAGCCAAGTCGGGGGACGCCTCGGTTGGGCTTTCTTT.

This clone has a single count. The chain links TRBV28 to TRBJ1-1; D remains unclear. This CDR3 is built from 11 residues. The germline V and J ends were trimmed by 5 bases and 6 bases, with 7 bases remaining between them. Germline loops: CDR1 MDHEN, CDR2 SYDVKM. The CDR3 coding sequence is TGTGCCAGCAGTCTGGGGTCTGAAGCTTTCTTT. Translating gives CASSLGSEAFF.

This chain's CDR3 is CASSSGTGNTEAFF. The CDR3 coding sequence is TGTGCCAGCAGCTCTGGGACGGGGAACACTGAAGCTTTCTTT. V usage is TRBV7-9 and J usage is TRBJ1-1, with a possible D match to TRBD1 (5 bases). Germline V gene data show CDR1 as SEHNR and CDR2 as FQNEAQ (reference sequence). V dropped 4 bases and J dropped 1 base, with 10 bases sitting between them. The CDR3 is 14 residues long.

The CDR3 nucleotides read TGCGCCAGCAGTGAGATACGGGAGCACGAGCAGTACTTC. The encoded protein is CASSEIREHEQYF. This rearrangement joins TRBV10-2 to TRBJ2-7; TRBD2 might be the D (6 bases). This CDR3 comprises 13 residues. Germline loops: CDR1 WSHSY, CDR2 SAAADI. Deletions cut 2 bases from V and 5 bases from J, with 10 bases between.

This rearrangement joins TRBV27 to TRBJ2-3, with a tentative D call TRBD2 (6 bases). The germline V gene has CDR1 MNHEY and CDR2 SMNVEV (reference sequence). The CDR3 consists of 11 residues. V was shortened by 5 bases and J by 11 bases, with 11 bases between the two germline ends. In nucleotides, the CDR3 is TGTGCCAGCAGTCGGGGGTCGGGGCAGTATTTT. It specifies CASSRGSGQYF.

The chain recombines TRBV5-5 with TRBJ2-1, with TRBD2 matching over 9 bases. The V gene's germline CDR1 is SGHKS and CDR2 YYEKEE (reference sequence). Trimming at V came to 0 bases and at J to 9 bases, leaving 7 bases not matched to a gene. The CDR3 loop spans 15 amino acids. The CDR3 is CASSLEAGGMGEQFF. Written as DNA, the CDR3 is TGTGCCAGCAGCTTGGAAGCGGGAGGTATGGGTGAGCAGTTCTTC. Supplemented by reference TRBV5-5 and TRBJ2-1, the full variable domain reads DAGVTQSPTHLIKTRGQQVTLRCSPISGHKSVSWYQQVLGQGPQFIFQYYEKEERGRGNFPDRFSARQFPNYSSELNVNALLLGDSALYLCASSLEAGGMGEQFFGPGTRLTVL.

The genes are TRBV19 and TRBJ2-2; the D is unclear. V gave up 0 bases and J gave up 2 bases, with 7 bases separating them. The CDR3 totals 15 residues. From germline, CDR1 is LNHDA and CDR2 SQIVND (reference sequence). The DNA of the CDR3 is TGTGCCAGTAGTATAGAGGCCGGTAACACCGGGGAGCTGTTTTTT. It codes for CASSIEAGNTGELFF.

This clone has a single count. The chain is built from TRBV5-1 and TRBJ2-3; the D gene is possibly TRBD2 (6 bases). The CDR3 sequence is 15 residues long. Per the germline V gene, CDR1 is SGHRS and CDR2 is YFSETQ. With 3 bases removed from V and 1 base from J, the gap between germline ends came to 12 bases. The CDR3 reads CASSSLAERTDTQYF. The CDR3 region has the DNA TGCGCCAGCAGCTCATTAGCGGAACGCACAGATACGCAGTATTTT.

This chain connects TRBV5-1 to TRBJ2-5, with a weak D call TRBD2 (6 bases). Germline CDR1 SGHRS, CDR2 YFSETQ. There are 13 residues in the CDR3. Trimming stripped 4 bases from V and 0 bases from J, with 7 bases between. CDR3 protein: CASSPGDQETQYF. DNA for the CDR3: TGCGCCAGCAGCCCGGGGGACCAAGAGACCCAGTACTTC. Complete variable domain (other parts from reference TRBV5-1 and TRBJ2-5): KAGVTQTPRYLIKTRGQQVTLSCSPISGHRSVSWYQQTPGQGLQFLFEYFSETQRNKGNFPGRFSGRQFSNSRSEMNVSTLELGDSALYLCASSPGDQETQYFGPGTRLLVL.

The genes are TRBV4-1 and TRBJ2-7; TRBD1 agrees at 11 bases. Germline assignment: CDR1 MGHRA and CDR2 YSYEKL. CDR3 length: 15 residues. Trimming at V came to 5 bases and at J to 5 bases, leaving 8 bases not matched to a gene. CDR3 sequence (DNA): TGCGCCAGCAGCTATCGGACAGGGGGCATAAACGAGCAGTACTTC. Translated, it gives CASSYRTGGINEQYF.

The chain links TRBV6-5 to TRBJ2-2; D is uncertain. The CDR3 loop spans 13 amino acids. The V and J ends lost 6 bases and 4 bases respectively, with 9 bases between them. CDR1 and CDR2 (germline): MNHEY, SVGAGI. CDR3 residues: CASSPSPTGELFF. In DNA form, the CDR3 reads TGTGCCAGCAGCCCCTCCCCCACCGGGGAGCTGTTTTTT.

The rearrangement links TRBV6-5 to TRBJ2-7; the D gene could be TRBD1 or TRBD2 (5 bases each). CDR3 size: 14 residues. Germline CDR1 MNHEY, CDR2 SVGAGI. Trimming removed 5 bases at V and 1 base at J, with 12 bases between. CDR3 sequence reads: CASSRDPPSYEQYF. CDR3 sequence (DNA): TGTGCCAGCAGTAGGGACCCACCATCCTACGAGCAGTACTTC.

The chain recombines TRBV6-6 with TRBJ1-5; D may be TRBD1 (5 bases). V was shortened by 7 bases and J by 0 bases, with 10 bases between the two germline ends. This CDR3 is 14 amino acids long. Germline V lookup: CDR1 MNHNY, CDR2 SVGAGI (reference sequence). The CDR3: CASIQGHSNQPQHF. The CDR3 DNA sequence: TGTGCCAGCATTCAGGGCCATAGCAATCAGCCCCAGCATTTT.

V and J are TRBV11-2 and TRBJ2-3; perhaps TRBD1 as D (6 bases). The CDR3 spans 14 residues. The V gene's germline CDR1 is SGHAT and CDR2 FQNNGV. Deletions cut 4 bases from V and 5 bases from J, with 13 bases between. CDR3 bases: TGTGCCAGCAGCTCCCAGGGGTGGGGAGATACGCAGTATTTT. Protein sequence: CASSSQGWGDTQYF.

The CDR3 nucleotides read TGTGCCAGCAGCACCTCGGGACAGGCTGGAAACACCATATATTTT. As protein: CASSTSGQAGNTIYF. The chain carries TRBV9 and TRBJ1-3; the match to TRBD1 covers 8 bases. Trimming removed 4 bases from V and 2 bases from J; junction bases left unmatched: 5. Germline V gene data show CDR1 as SGDLS and CDR2 as YYNGEE. The CDR3 loop spans 15 amino acids.

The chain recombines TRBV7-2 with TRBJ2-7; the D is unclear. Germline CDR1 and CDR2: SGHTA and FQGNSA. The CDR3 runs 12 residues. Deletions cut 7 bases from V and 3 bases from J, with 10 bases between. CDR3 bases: TGTGCCAGCACCGACTCCAACTACGAGCAGTACTTC. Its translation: CASTDSNYEQYF. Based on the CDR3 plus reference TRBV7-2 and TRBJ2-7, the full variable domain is GAGVSQSPSNKVTEKGKDVELRCDPISGHTALYWYRQSLGQGLEFLIYFQGNSAPDKSGLPSDRFSAERTGGSVSTLTIQRTQQEDSAVYLCASTDSNYEQYFGPGTRLTVT.

Written as DNA, the CDR3 is TGTGCCAGCAGCTTAGAACGAGGGACTTTCTCCTTAGAGTACGAGCAGTACTTC. Protein product: CASSLERGTFSLEYEQYF. V gene TRBV7-2 combines with J gene TRBJ2-7; tentative D call: TRBD2 (6 bases). From germline, CDR1 is SGHTA and CDR2 FQGNSA. V was clipped by 1 base and J by 4 bases, with 23 bases between them. The CDR3 loop spans 18 amino acids.

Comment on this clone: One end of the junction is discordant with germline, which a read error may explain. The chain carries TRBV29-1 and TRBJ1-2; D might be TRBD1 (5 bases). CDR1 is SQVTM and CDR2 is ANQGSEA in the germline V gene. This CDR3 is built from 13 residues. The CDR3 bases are TGCAGCGTTGAATTGGACACTAATTATGGCTACACCTTC. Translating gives CSVELDTNYGYTF. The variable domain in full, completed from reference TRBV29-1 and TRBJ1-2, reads SAVISQKPSRDICQRGTSLTIQCQVDSQVTMMFWYRQQPGQSLTLIATANQGSEATYESGFVIDKFPISRPNLTFSTLTVSNMSPEDSSIYLCSVELDTNYGYTFGSGTRLTVV.

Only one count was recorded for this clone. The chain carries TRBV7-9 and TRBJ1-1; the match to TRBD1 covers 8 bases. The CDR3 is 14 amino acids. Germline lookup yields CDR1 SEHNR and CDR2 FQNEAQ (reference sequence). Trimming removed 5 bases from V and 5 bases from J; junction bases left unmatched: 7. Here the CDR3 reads CASSPQGAGTEAFF. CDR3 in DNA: TGTGCCAGCAGCCCCCAGGGGGCTGGAACTGAAGCTTTCTTT.